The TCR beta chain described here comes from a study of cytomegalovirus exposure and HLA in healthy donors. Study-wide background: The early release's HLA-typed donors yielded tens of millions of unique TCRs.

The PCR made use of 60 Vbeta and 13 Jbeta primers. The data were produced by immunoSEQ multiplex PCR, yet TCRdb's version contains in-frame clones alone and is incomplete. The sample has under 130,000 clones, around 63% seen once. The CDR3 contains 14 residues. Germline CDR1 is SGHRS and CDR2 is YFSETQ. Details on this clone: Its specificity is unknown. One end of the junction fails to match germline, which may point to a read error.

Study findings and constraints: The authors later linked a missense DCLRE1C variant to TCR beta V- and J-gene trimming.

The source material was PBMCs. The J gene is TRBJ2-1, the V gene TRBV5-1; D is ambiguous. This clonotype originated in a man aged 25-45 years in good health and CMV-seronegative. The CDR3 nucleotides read TGCGCCAGCAGTTTGGGGAACAGTTACAATGAGCAGTTCTTC. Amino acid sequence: CASSLGNSYNEQFF. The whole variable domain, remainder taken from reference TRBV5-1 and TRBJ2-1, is KAGVTQTPRYLIKTRGQQVTLSCSPISGHRSVSWYQQTPGQGLQFLFEYFSETQRNKGNFPGRFSGRQFSNSRSEMNVSTLELGDSALYLCASSLGNSYNEQFFGPGTRLTVL.